This TCR beta chain was observed in a study of blood T cell repertoires in COVID-19. Across the study: Acute and convalescent COVID-19 samples came from the United States, Italy and Spain. From T cells, B-cell-depleted T cells, or PBMCs came the material, which was cDNA or gDNA.

Trimming removed 0 bases from V and 4 bases from J, with 7 bases in between. This CDR3 spans 14 amino acids. Germline CDR1 and CDR2: LGHDT and YNNKEL (reference sequence). Under the authors' procedure: By means of reference gene primer amplification, nucleated cell counts were estimated. The protocol was immunoSEQ multiplex PCR, while the TCRdb copy is restricted to in-frame clones and leaves out a portion. That table gives V, J and clone size, and the DNA gave D and trimming. The sample has some 250,000 clones; around 88% are singletons. This clone was seen only once. The sequencing input was peripheral blood. This receptor was obtained from an elderly man with acute or convalescent COVID-19. The rearrangement joins TRBV3-1 (or the pseudogene TRBV3-2) to TRBJ2-1; a possible D gene is TRBD2 (5 bases). This chain's CDR3 is CASSQEGGYNEQFF. The CDR3 DNA reads as TGTGCCAGCAGCCAAGAAGGCGGGTACAATGAGCAGTTCTTC.